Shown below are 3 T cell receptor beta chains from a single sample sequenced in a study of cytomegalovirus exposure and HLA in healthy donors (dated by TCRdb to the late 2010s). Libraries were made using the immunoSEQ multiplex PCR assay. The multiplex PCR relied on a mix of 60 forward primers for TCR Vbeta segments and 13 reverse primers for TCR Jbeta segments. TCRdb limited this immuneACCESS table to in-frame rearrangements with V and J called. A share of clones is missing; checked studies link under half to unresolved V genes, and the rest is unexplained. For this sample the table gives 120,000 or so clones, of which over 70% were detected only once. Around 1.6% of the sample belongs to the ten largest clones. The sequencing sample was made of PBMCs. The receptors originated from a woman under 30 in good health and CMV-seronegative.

This CDR3 is CAYTDRTEKLFF. The CDR3 DNA is TGTGCCTATACCGACAGGACTGAAAAACTGTTTTTT. The chain links TRBV30 to TRBJ1-4, with D perhaps TRBD1 (6 bases). Germline CDR1 GTSNPN, CDR2 SVGIG (reference sequence). This CDR3 region has 12 residues. Trimming removed 7 bases at V and 7 bases at J, with 13 bases between. Variable domain in full (rest from reference TRBV30 and TRBJ1-4): SQTIHQWPATLVQPVGSPLSLECTVEGTSNPNLYWYRQAAGRGLQLLFYSVGIGQISSEVPQNLSASRPQDRQFILSSKKLLLSDSGFYLCAYTDRTEKLFFGSGTQLSVL.

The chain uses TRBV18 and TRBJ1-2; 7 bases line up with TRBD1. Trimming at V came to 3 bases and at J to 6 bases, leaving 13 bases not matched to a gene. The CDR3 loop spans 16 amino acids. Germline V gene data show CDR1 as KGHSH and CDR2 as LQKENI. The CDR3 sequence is CASSPVRTGPEDGYTF. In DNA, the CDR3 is TGTGCCAGCTCACCCGTAAGGACAGGCCCAGAGGATGGCTACACCTTC.

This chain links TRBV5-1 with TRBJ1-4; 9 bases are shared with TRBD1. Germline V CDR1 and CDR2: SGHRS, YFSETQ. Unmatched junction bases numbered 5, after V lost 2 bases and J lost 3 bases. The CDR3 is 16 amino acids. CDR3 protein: CASSLQGAAANEKLFF. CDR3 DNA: TGCGCCAGCAGCTTACAGGGGGCTGCAGCTAATGAAAAACTGTTTTTT.